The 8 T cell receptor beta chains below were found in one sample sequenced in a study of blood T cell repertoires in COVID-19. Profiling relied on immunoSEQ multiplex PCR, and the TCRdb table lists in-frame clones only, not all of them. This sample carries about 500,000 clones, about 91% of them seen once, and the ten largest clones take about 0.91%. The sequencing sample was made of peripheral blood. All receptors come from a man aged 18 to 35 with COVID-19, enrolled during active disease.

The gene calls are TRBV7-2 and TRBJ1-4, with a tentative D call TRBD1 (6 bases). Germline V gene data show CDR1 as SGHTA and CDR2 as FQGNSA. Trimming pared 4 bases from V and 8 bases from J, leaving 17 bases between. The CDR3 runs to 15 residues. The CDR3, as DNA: TGTGCCAGCAGCTACTCAGGGTCCCAGGGGGAAAAACTGTTTTTT. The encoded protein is CASSYSGSQGEKLFF.

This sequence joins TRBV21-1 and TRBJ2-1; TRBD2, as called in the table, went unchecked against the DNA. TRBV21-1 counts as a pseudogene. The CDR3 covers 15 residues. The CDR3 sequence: CASSETEYSYNEQFF. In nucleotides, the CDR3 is TGTGCCAGCAGCGAGACGGAGTACTCCTACAATGAGCAGTTCTTC.

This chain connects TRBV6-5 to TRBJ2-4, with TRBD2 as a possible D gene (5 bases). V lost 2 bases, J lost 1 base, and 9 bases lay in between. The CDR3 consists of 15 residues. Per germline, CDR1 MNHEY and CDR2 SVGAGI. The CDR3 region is CASSYHGSAKNIQYF. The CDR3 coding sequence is TGTGCCAGCAGTTACCATGGGAGTGCCAAAAACATTCAGTACTTC.

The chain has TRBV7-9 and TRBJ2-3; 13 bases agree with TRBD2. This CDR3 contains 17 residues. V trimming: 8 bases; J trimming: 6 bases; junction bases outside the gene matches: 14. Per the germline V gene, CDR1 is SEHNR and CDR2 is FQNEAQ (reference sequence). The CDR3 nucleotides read TGTGCCAGCTCCCCAGGTCGACTAGCGGGGGGATGGGATACGCAGTATTTT. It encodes CASSPGRLAGGWDTQYF.

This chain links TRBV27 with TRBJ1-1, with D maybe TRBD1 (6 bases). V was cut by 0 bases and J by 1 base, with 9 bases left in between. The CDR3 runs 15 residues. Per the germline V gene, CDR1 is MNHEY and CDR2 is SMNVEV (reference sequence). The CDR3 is CASSLSPGANTEAFF. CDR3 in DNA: TGTGCCAGCAGTTTATCGCCAGGGGCGAACACTGAAGCTTTCTTT.

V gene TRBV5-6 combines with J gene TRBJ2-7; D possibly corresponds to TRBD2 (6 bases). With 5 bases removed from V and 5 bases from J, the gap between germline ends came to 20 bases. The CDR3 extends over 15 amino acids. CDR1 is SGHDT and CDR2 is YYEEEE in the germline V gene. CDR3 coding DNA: TGTGCCAGCAGTACGGGGACTGACTACCTGGACGAGCAGTACTTC. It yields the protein CASSTGTDYLDEQYF.

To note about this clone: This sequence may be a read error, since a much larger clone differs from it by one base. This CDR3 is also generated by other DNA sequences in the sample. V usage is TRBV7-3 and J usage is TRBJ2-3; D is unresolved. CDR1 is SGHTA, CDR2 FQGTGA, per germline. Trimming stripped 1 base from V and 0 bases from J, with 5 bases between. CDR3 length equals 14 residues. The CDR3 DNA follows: TGTGCCAGCAGCTTAAGCGGTAGCACAGATACGCAGTATTTT. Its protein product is CASSLSGSTDTQYF.

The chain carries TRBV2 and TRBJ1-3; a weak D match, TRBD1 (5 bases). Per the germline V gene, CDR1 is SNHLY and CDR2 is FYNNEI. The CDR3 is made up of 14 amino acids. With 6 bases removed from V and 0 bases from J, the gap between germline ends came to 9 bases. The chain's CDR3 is CASSRDLSGNTIYF. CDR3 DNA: TGTGCCAGCAGCAGGGATCTCTCTGGAAACACCATATATTTT.